This passage covers 32 T cell receptor beta chains from one sample sequenced in a study of OX40 agonist ivuxolimab in advanced cancers. The data were produced by immunoSEQ multiplex PCR, yet TCRdb's version contains in-frame clones alone and is incomplete. The sample has roughly 100,000 clones, under 90% seen once; the top ten hold about 5.8%. Sample: CD4+ or CD8+ T cells sorted from blood, taken in a trial of the OX40 agonist ivuxolimab. All receptors come from an adult with an advanced solid tumor such as melanoma, head and neck, liver or kidney cancer.

The chain joins TRBV7-9 to TRBJ2-1, with TRBD1 as a possible D gene (6 bases). The CDR3 is 17 amino acids. V was cut by 5 bases and J by 6 bases, with 23 bases left in between. CDR1 and CDR2 from the germline V gene are SEHNR and FQNEAQ (reference sequence). CDR3 in DNA: TGTGCCAGCAGCGCCCCAAGGATAGCAGGGGTCGGCAATGAGCAGTTCTTC. It translates to CASSAPRIAGVGNEQFF.

This clone has a single count. The chain has TRBV5-1 and TRBJ2-7; D is possibly TRBD2 (5 bases). The CDR3 is 15 amino acids. V was cut by 5 bases and J by 2 bases, with 17 bases left in between. Germline V lookup: CDR1 SGHRS, CDR2 YFSETQ. CDR3 DNA sequence: TGCGCCAGCAGGGCAGCGGAGGTCCCTCCCTACGAGCAGTACTTC. The encoded protein is CASRAAEVPPYEQYF.

On this clone: The same CDR3 also results from other DNA sequences found in this sample. This sequence joins TRBV7-2 and TRBJ1-2, with unresolved D. The CDR3 length is 13 residues. The germline V gene encodes CDR1 SGHTA and CDR2 FQGNSA. Trimming stripped 1 base from V and 4 bases from J, with 7 bases between. Here the CDR3 DNA reads TGTGCCAGCAGCTTAGAGTGGGGCTATGGCTACACCTTC. Translated, it gives CASSLEWGYGYTF.

This chain joins TRBV27 and TRBJ2-5, with D perhaps TRBD1 (7 bases). The DNA end lines up better with TRBJ2-7; the J call may be wrong. Germline CDR1 MNHEY, CDR2 SMNVEV (reference sequence). This CDR3 is built from 14 residues. Here the CDR3 reads CASRSRTGGDEQYF. The CDR3 nucleotides read TGTGCCAGCAGGTCCCGGACAGGCGGGGACGAGCAGTACTTC.

The chain links TRBV4-1 to TRBJ2-2, with 11 bases identical to TRBD2. CDR1 is MGHRA, CDR2 YSYEKL, per germline. V was clipped by 3 bases and J by 6 bases; unmatched bases: 3. The CDR3 spans 15 residues. This chain's CDR3 is CASSHAGLAAGELFF. Here the CDR3 DNA reads TGCGCCAGCAGCCACGCGGGACTAGCGGCCGGGGAGCTGTTTTTT.

This chain links TRBV6-5 with TRBJ1-5; D is unclear. Trimming shortened V by 5 bases and J by 2 bases, and 13 bases separated the two germline ends. CDR1 and CDR2 (germline): MNHEY, SVGAGI. The CDR3 is 15 residues long. The CDR3: CASSSPRERNQPQHF. In DNA form, the CDR3 reads TGTGCCAGCAGTAGCCCGAGGGAACGCAATCAGCCCCAGCATTTT.

The V call is TRBV4-3, the J call TRBJ1-4, with 7 positions matching TRBD1. In germline, CDR1 is LGHNA, CDR2 YSLEER. CDR3 length: 17 residues. After removal of 0 bases from V and 5 bases from J, the junction contained 9 bases not matched to a gene. CDR3 in amino acids: CASSQDWDRSLNEKLFF. The CDR3 coding sequence is TGCGCCAGCAGCCAAGATTGGGACAGATCGCTAAATGAAAAACTGTTTTTT.

The genes are TRBV7-2 and TRBJ2-5; 9 nucleotides line up with TRBD2. The CDR3 spans 14 residues. The V gene end was trimmed by 5 bases and the J gene end by 1 base; junction bases not matched to a gene: 2. Germline assignment: CDR1 SGHTA and CDR2 FQGNSA. The CDR3 bases are TGTGCCAGCAGCCAGGGACTAGCCCAAGAGACCCAGTACTTC. Encoded protein: CASSQGLAQETQYF.

This chain connects TRBV29-1 to TRBJ1-2; a weak D match, TRBD1 (5 bases). The CDR3 is 15 residues long. Germline V lookup: CDR1 SQVTM, CDR2 ANQGSEA. Trimming took off 5 bases at V and 4 bases at J, with 20 bases between the two ends. The CDR3 sequence is CSVRDPGPGSYGYTF. For the CDR3, the DNA is TGCAGCGTTCGAGACCCGGGACCTGGATCCTATGGCTACACCTTC.

The chain uses TRBV6-4 and TRBJ1-1; D call uncertain. Trimming took off 3 bases at V and 4 bases at J, with 18 bases between the two ends. Germline V lookup: CDR1 MRHNA, CDR2 SNTAGT. This CDR3 is built from 16 residues. The CDR3 loop is CASSESSVTEGTEAFF. As DNA, the CDR3 is TGTGCCAGCAGTGAATCTTCCGTTACTGAGGGCACTGAAGCTTTCTTT.

V is TRBV11-2 and J is TRBJ2-7, with D maybe TRBD1 (5 bases). This CDR3 has 11 residues. CDR1 is SGHAT and CDR2 is FQNNGV in the germline V gene. V was clipped by 6 bases and J by 6 bases, with 9 bases between them. This CDR3 is CASSPQGEQYF. CDR3 nucleotides: TGTGCCAGCAGTCCCCAGGGCGAGCAGTACTTC.

The chain is built from TRBV5-8 and TRBJ2-3; D gene unclear. Deletions cut 2 bases from V and 4 bases from J, with 11 bases between. CDR3 size: 14 residues. Germline values: CDR1 SGHTS, CDR2 YDEGEE. CDR3 nucleotide sequence: TGTGCCAGCAGCTTAGGCTCCCCCGCAGATACGCAGTATTTT. This encodes CASSLGSPADTQYF.

The chain links TRBV30 to TRBJ1-5, with unresolved D. The CDR3 is 14 residues long. CDR1 GTSNPN and CDR2 SVGIG come from the germline V gene (reference sequence). Trimming took off 2 bases at V and 4 bases at J, with 12 bases between the two ends. The CDR3 sequence: CAWSPHTGNQPQHF. The CDR3 DNA sequence: TGTGCCTGGAGTCCTCACACGGGAAATCAGCCCCAGCATTTT. Based on the CDR3 plus reference TRBV30 and TRBJ1-5, the full variable domain is SQTIHQWPATLVQPVGSPLSLECTVEGTSNPNLYWYRQAAGRGLQLLFYSVGIGQISSEVPQNLSASRPQDRQFILSSKKLLLSDSGFYLCAWSPHTGNQPQHFGDGTRLSIL.

The chain employs TRBV7-2 and TRBJ2-3; D is undetermined. CDR1 and CDR2 from the germline V gene are SGHTA and FQGNSA. The CDR3 is made up of 14 amino acids. Trimming shortened V by 5 bases and J by 3 bases, and 12 bases separated the two germline ends. The CDR3 spells CASSPNLGTDTQYF. Written as DNA, the CDR3 is TGTGCCAGCAGCCCGAATCTGGGGACAGATACGCAGTATTTT.

The chain has TRBV7-9 and TRBJ2-5; D is possibly TRBD1 (6 bases). The CDR3 sequence is 15 residues long. With 7 bases removed from V and 2 bases from J, the gap between germline ends came to 17 bases. Germline CDR1 is SEHNR and CDR2 is FQNEAQ (reference sequence). This chain's CDR3 is CASMDPWGLQETQYF. The CDR3 DNA sequence: TGTGCCAGCATGGACCCATGGGGGCTTCAAGAGACCCAGTACTTC.

The chain is built from TRBV9 and TRBJ2-5; D may be TRBD1 or TRBD2 (6 bases each). Germline assignment: CDR1 SGDLS and CDR2 YYNGEE. This CDR3 contains 13 residues. V lost 4 bases and J lost 5, with 12 bases in between. The CDR3, as DNA: TGTGCCAGCAGCCCAGGGGAGGTGGAGACCCAGTACTTC. This codes for CASSPGEVETQYF.

This rearrangement joins TRBV4-1 to TRBJ1-3; possible D gene TRBD1, 5 bases. The V end was cut by 6 bases, the J end by 12 bases, with 21 bases between. There are 14 residues in the CDR3. CDR1 and CDR2 from the germline V gene are MGHRA and YSYEKL. The CDR3 reads CASSPGLRDSVIYF. The CDR3 DNA reads as TGCGCCAGCAGTCCGGGGCTCCGAGACTCGGTCATATATTTT.

The DNA for the CDR3 is TGTGCCAGCAGCTTAGGGCCCTTGGGGAAGGATGGCTACACCTTC. Protein product: CASSLGPLGKDGYTF. V is TRBV7-2 and J is TRBJ1-2; no reliable D call. This CDR3 has 15 amino acids. CDR1 SGHTA and CDR2 FQGNSA come from the germline V gene. The V gene lost 1 base and the J gene lost 6 bases, with 15 bases spanning the gap.

The genes are TRBV2 and TRBJ2-1; a possible D gene is TRBD1 (7 bases). This CDR3 is 14 amino acids long. The germline gives CDR1 SNHLY, CDR2 FYNNEI. V lost 6 bases and J 2 bases, leaving 11 bases between the germline ends. The CDR3 reads CASSTGEAYNEQFF. The CDR3 region has the DNA TGTGCCAGCAGCACAGGGGAGGCCTACAATGAGCAGTTCTTC.

The chain carries TRBV10-1 and TRBJ1-1; 8 bases are shared with TRBD1. J was trimmed by 7 bases and V by 8 bases; bases with no gene match: 6. Looked up from germline, CDR1 is WNHNN and CDR2 is SYGVQD (reference sequence). The CDR3 spans 12 residues. Written as DNA, the CDR3 is TGCGCCAGCGGCGACAGGGGAGTTGAAGCTTTCTTT. Translated, it gives CASGDRGVEAFF.

The rearrangement links TRBV6-6 to TRBJ1-3; D ambiguous. This CDR3 contains 14 residues. The V end was cut by 3 bases, the J end by 3 bases, with 9 bases between. Germline V gene sequence: CDR1 MNHNY, CDR2 SVGAGI (reference sequence). In DNA form, the CDR3 reads TGTGCCAGCAGTTATGGAGTGGGTGGAAACACCATATATTTT. Amino acids: CASSYGVGGNTIYF.

The chain combines TRBV12-5 with TRBJ1-4; D call uncertain. There are 11 residues in the CDR3. The germline CDR1 and CDR2 sequences are LGHNT and FRNRAP. Trimming took off 1 base at V and 6 bases at J, with 0 bases between the two ends. The CDR3 coding sequence is TGTGCTAGTGGTTTGGATGAAAAACTGTTTTTT. Its translation: CASGLDEKLFF.

In DNA, the CDR3 is TGTGCCAGCAGCCCAGGGCGGGTTTGGAGTGGCTACACCTTC. It is translated as CASSPGRVWSGYTF. The chain employs TRBV7-9 and TRBJ1-2; D may be TRBD1 (5 bases). Trimming pared 5 bases from V and 7 bases from J, leaving 17 bases between. Germline V CDR1 and CDR2: SEHNR, FQNEAQ (reference sequence). The CDR3 loop spans 14 amino acids.

The table lists this clone with a count of one. The V call is TRBV7-9, the J call TRBJ1-1; D gene unclear. This CDR3 has 13 residues. Germline CDR1 SEHNR, CDR2 FQNEAQ (reference sequence). V lost 2 bases, J lost 5 bases, and 9 bases lay in between. Here the CDR3 reads CASSLIPGTEAFF. The CDR3 region has the DNA TGTGCCAGCAGCTTAATCCCCGGGACTGAAGCTTTCTTT.

This chain connects TRBV7-9 to TRBJ1-3; D gene uncertain. Germline-derived CDR1 and CDR2 are SEHNR and FQNEAQ (reference sequence). Trimming pared 5 bases from V and 0 bases from J, leaving 14 bases between. This CDR3 contains 16 residues. CDR3 loop: CASSPRTDRSGNTIYF. CDR3 coding DNA: TGTGCCAGCAGCCCCCGGACCGACCGCTCTGGAAACACCATATATTTT. The variable domain in full, completed from reference TRBV7-9 and TRBJ1-3, reads DTGVSQNPRHKITKRGQNVTFRCDPISEHNRLYWYRQTLGQGPEFLTYFQNEAQLEKSRLLSDRFSAERPKGSFSTLEIQRTEQGDSAMYLCASSPRTDRSGNTIYFGEGSWLTVV.

The chain carries TRBV5-1 and TRBJ1-1; possible D gene TRBD1, 6 bases. The V and J ends lost 2 bases and 0 bases respectively, with 8 bases between them. Germline loops: CDR1 SGHRS, CDR2 YFSETQ. This CDR3 has 14 residues. The CDR3 coding sequence is TGCGCCAGCAGCTTAACAGGGATGAACACTGAAGCTTTCTTT. It is translated as CASSLTGMNTEAFF.

This chain uses TRBV6-5 with TRBJ2-7; 7 nucleotides agree with TRBD2. Germline V gene lookup returns CDR1 MNHEY and CDR2 SVGAGI. Trimming cost V 7 bases and J 1 base; bases outside gene matches: 7. CDR3 length equals 14 residues. In DNA, the CDR3 is TGTGCCAGCAAGAACCCGGGGGGTTCCTACGAGCAGTACTTC. Amino acid sequence: CASKNPGGSYEQYF.

The chain is built from TRBV2 and TRBJ1-1; 9 bases fit TRBD1. This CDR3 is 12 amino acids long. From germline, CDR1 is SNHLY and CDR2 FYNNEI. V shed 9 bases, J shed 5 bases, and the junction held 4 bases outside the gene matches. In nucleotides, the CDR3 is TGTGCCAGTGGACAGGGGAAGACTGAAGCTTTCTTT. It is translated as CASGQGKTEAFF. The full variable domain, in which reference TRBV2 and TRBJ1-1 provide the parts outside the CDR3, is EPEVTQTPSHQVTQMGQEVILRCVPISNHLYFYWYRQILGQKVEFLVSFYNNEISEKSEIFDDQFSVERPDGSNFTLKIRSTKLEDSAMYFCASGQGKTEAFFGQGTRLTVV.

The chain has TRBV18 and TRBJ2-2, with 7 bases lining up with TRBD2. Germline-derived CDR1 and CDR2 are KGHSH and LQKENI. The CDR3 is 15 amino acids. The V and J ends lost 1 base and 5 bases, in that order; junction bases with no gene match: 4. CDR3 nucleotides: TGTGCCAGCTCACCACAAGGCGGGGGTACCGGGGAGCTGTTTTTT. It is translated as CASSPQGGGTGELFF.

This clone was detected only a few times. This chain uses TRBV6-5 with TRBJ1-1; 8 bases are shared with TRBD1. Per germline, CDR1 MNHEY and CDR2 SVGAGI. This CDR3 is built from 15 residues. Unmatched junction bases numbered 10, after V lost 5 bases and J lost 5 bases. CDR3 amino acids: CASSQTGGVGTEAFF. For the CDR3, the DNA is TGTGCCAGCAGTCAAACAGGGGGGGTAGGGACTGAAGCTTTCTTT.

The gene calls are TRBV9 and TRBJ2-2; unclear D gene. V was cut by 0 bases and J by 5 bases, with 8 bases left in between. CDR1 is SGDLS and CDR2 is YYNGEE in the germline V gene. The CDR3 has 14 amino acids. CDR3 protein: CASSVDQETGELFF. In nucleotides, the CDR3 is TGTGCCAGCAGCGTAGATCAGGAAACCGGGGAGCTGTTTTTT.

This chain joins TRBV5-1 and TRBJ1-1; no clear D. The V and J ends lost 1 base and 0 bases respectively, with 4 bases between them. Germline V gene lookup returns CDR1 SGHRS and CDR2 YFSETQ. The CDR3 consists of 13 residues. The CDR3 sequence: CASSLSLNTEAFF. The CDR3 DNA sequence: TGCGCCAGCAGCTTGTCATTGAACACTGAAGCTTTCTTT.